This T cell receptor (beta chain) was observed in a study of blood T cell repertoires in COVID-19. Turning to the study itself: Researchers got acute and convalescent COVID-19 samples from the United States, Italy and Spain. PBMCs, B-cell-depleted T cells, or T cells were the source of the cDNA or gDNA that made up the material.

Trimming left V 5 bases short and J 0 bases short, with 16 bases between. This CDR3 is 16 amino acids long. CDR1 MNHEY and CDR2 SVGEGT come from the germline V gene. Original data processing: Reference gene primers were amplified, and this amplification served to estimate nucleated cell counts. The assay was immunoSEQ multiplex PCR, and TCRdb's table has in-frame clones only and misses some. V, J and clone size are taken as reported in that table, and D and trimming were inferred from the DNA itself. The sample lists around 300,000 clones, approximately 90% occurring once. This chain uses TRBV6-2 or TRBV6-3 with TRBJ1-2; D uncertain. Material: peripheral blood. The source of this sequence is a woman in her 30s with active or convalescent COVID-19. The CDR3: CASSRPVLGANYGYTF. The CDR3 DNA reads as TGTGCCAGCAGTCGCCCAGTACTTGGAGCTAACTATGGCTACACCTTC.